Listed below are T cell receptor beta chains from one sample, sequenced in a study of T cell changes during pregnancy in multiple sclerosis. TCRdb's table, derived via immunoSEQ multiplex PCR, lists solely in-frame clones and lacks some. The sample lists approximately 68,000 clones, approximately 93% occurring once. Sample: peripheral blood, taken in the second trimester of pregnancy. These receptors all stem from a female donor with multiple sclerosis, enrolled in a pregnancy study. CDR3s include the opening cysteine and the closing phenylalanine or tryptophan. A D gene is named only where the DNA matches it firmly. A clone size is listed for some rows: how often the clone was seen (once, few, many), or a class if it is expanded.

V	D	J	size	CDR3	DNA
TRBV4-1	NA	TRBJ2-5	NA	CASSQEIYSQETQYF	TGCGCCAGCAGCCAAGAAATCTATAGTCAAGAGACCCAGTACTTC
TRBV14	NA	TRBJ1-6	NA	CASSQGADSSYNSPLHF	TGTGCCAGCAGCCAAGGGGCAGATAGCTCCTATAATTCACCCCTCCACTTT
TRBV2	NA	TRBJ2-7	NA	CASRDSHYEQYF	TGTGCCAGCAGGGACAGTCACTACGAGCAGTACTTC
TRBV6-5	TRBD2	TRBJ2-7	NA	CASSYGASGIYEQYF	TGTGCCAGCAGTTATGGTGCTAGCGGGATCTACGAGCAGTACTTC
TRBV18	NA	TRBJ2-7	NA	CASSHSVDSTYEQYF	TGTGCCAGCTCACATTCTGTAGACAGTACCTACGAGCAGTACTTC
TRBV21-1	NA	TRBJ2-5	once	CASSKSSLQETQYF	TGTGCCAGCAGCAAAAGTAGCCTGCAAGAGACCCAGTACTTC
TRBV27	NA	TRBJ1-2	NA	CASRPQGTYGYTF	TGTGCCAGCAGACCTCAGGGGACCTATGGCTACACCTTC
TRBV10-3	NA	TRBJ2-5	NA	CAISTGSQETQYF	TGTGCCATCTCCACAGGGTCCCAAGAGACCCAGTACTTC
TRBV19	NA	TRBJ1-2	NA	CASSIASETGYTF	TGTGCCAGTAGTATAGCCTCAGAAACGGGCTACACCTTC
TRBV19	NA	TRBJ1-4	NA	CASKLQGATNEKLFF	TGTGCCAGTAAATTACAGGGTGCAACTAATGAAAAACTGTTTTTT
TRBV5-4	TRBD1	TRBJ2-3	few	CASSPDRGTDTQYF	TGTGCCAGCAGTCCGGACAGGGGCACAGATACGCAGTATTTT
TRBV6-6	NA	TRBJ1-3	NA	CASTPRVRGNTIYF	TGTGCCAGCACCCCGAGGGTCCGGGGTAACACCATATATTTT
TRBV14	TRBD1	TRBJ1-1	NA	CASSLQGAAGTEAFF	TGTGCCAGCAGCCTTCAGGGGGCAGCGGGCACTGAAGCTTTCTTT
TRBV9	TRBD1	TRBJ1-6	NA	CASSRDRVNNSPLHF	TGTGCCAGCAGCCGCGACAGGGTAAATAATTCACCCCTCCACTTT
TRBV7-8	TRBD1	TRBJ1-3	NA	CASSQGAGGNTIYF	TGTGCCAGCAGCCAGGGGGCAGGGGGAAACACCATATATTTT
TRBV5-1	TRBD2	TRBJ2-5	NA	CASTLEGLAWTQYF	TGCGCCAGCACCCTTGAAGGACTAGCGTGGACCCAGTACTTC
TRBV19	TRBD1	TRBJ2-2	NA	CASSIPSTGPAGELFF	TGTGCCAGTAGTATCCCTTCGACAGGGCCAGCCGGGGAGCTGTTTTTT
TRBV7-9	NA	TRBJ1-2	NA	CASSLGLAGSSVSGGYTF	TGTGCCAGCAGCTTAGGGTTGGCAGGGTCGTCGGTTTCGGGTGGCTACACCTTC
TRBV7-8	NA	TRBJ2-2	NA	CASSLEWRGRAGELFF	TGTGCCAGCAGCTTAGAATGGAGGGGTCGGGCCGGGGAGCTGTTTTTT
TRBV10-3	NA	TRBJ2-7	NA	CAISDSGDHYEQYF	TGTGCCATCAGTGACTCGGGGGATCATTACGAGCAGTACTTC
TRBV5-1	TRBD1	TRBJ1-1	NA	CASSLGQGAVNTEAFF	TGCGCCAGCAGCTTGGGACAGGGTGCTGTGAACACTGAAGCTTTCTTT
TRBV5-1	TRBD1	TRBJ1-5	once	CASSLAGTGGNQPQHF	TGCGCCAGCAGCTTGGCGGGGACAGGGGGAAATCAGCCCCAGCATTTT
TRBV6-5	TRBD1	TRBJ1-5	NA	CASRRQGWGQPQHF	TGTGCCAGCAGGCGACAGGGCTGGGGTCAGCCCCAGCATTTT
TRBV9	TRBD2	TRBJ2-1	NA	CASSVELAEPYNEQFF	TGTGCCAGCAGCGTAGAACTAGCGGAACCCTACAATGAGCAGTTCTTC
TRBV12-5	NA	TRBJ1-2	NA	CASGPQGTWGYTF	TGTGCTAGTGGTCCTCAGGGTACGTGGGGCTACACCTTC
TRBV19	NA	TRBJ1-3	NA	CASSMAPAGNTIYF	TGTGCCAGTAGTATGGCCCCAGCTGGAAACACCATATATTTT
TRBV6-5	TRBD2	TRBJ2-7	NA	CASGTSAYEQYF	TGTGCCAGCGGGACTAGCGCGTACGAGCAGTACTTC
TRBV9	NA	TRBJ1-1	NA	CASSPTLNTEAFF	TGTGCCAGCAGCCCCACTCTGAACACTGAAGCTTTCTTT
TRBV2	TRBD2	TRBJ2-2	NA	CASSELLAGNTGELFF	TGTGCCAGCAGTGAATTACTAGCGGGAAACACCGGGGAGCTGTTTTTT
TRBV6-5	NA	TRBJ1-5	NA	CASSLGGGVLQPQHF	TGTGCCAGCAGTCTGGGGGGAGGGGTTCTTCAGCCCCAGCATTTT
TRBV6-5	TRBD2	TRBJ2-2	NA	CASSYSKRGPTGELFF	TGTGCCAGCAGTTACTCGAAGCGGGGGCCGACCGGGGAGCTGTTTTTT
TRBV7-9	TRBD1	TRBJ2-1	NA	CASSFDRVGQFF	TGTGCCAGCAGCTTCGACAGGGTGGGGCAGTTCTTC
TRBV10-3	NA	TRBJ1-2	NA	CAISVHEGSGYTF	TGTGCCATCAGTGTACACGAGGGAAGCGGCTACACCTTC
TRBV7-2	NA	TRBJ1-5	NA	CASSFRGIHQPQHF	TGTGCCAGCAGCTTCAGGGGAATCCATCAGCCCCAGCATTTT
TRBV13	TRBD1	TRBJ2-7	NA	CASSLGLGETGGTYEQYF	TGTGCCAGCAGCTTAGGCCTTGGCGAGACAGGGGGAACCTACGAGCAGTACTTC
TRBV5-6	NA	TRBJ2-7	NA	CASSLIGYEQYF	TGTGCCAGCAGCTTAATCGGCTACGAGCAGTACTTC
TRBV5-1	TRBD2	TRBJ2-1	NA	CASSLGGRAYNEQFF	TGCGCCAGCAGCTTGGGGGGGAGGGCCTACAATGAGCAGTTCTTC
TRBV19	TRBD1	TRBJ1-1	NA	CASSTIGTGGYLAAEAFF	TGTGCCAGTAGTACTATCGGGACAGGGGGATATTTGGCGGCTGAAGCTTTCTTT
TRBV11-2	TRBD2	TRBJ2-3	NA	CASSSPRTSASQYF	TGTGCCAGCAGCTCCCCCCGTACTAGCGCGTCACAGTATTTT
TRBV28	TRBD1	TRBJ2-7	NA	CASRIQGALEQYF	TGTGCCAGCAGGATACAGGGGGCGCTTGAGCAGTACTTC
TRBV2	TRBD1	TRBJ2-5	NA	CASNEQGQGAGETQYF	TGTGCCAGCAATGAACAGGGGCAGGGGGCAGGAGAGACCCAGTACTTC
TRBV7-6	TRBD2	TRBJ2-1	once	CASSPLTGGSSYNEQFF	TGTGCCAGCAGCCCGCTGACGGGGGGGAGCTCCTACAATGAGCAGTTCTTC
TRBV5-1	NA	TRBJ2-7	NA	CASSLEMAADEQYF	TGCGCCAGCAGCTTGGAGATGGCTGCGGACGAGCAGTACTTC
TRBV4-3	TRBD1	TRBJ2-2	NA	CASSQGFQGAKGELFF	TGCGCCAGCAGCCAAGGCTTCCAGGGGGCGAAGGGGGAGCTGTTTTTT
TRBV30	NA	TRBJ1-2	NA	CAWYLGGYTF	TGTGCCTGGTACCTGGGCGGCTACACCTTC
TRBV6-1	TRBD1	TRBJ1-4	NA	CASKGAGTSNEKLFF	TGTGCCAGCAAGGGGGCAGGGACTTCTAATGAAAAACTGTTTTTT
TRBV7-3	NA	TRBJ2-7	NA	CASSPSVYPLYEQYF	TGTGCCAGCAGCCCTAGCGTCTACCCCCTTTACGAGCAGTACTTC
TRBV5-4	NA	TRBJ1-3	NA	CASSAWGWGSGNTIYF	TGTGCCAGCTCAGCTTGGGGCTGGGGAAGTGGAAACACCATATATTTT
TRBV2	NA	TRBJ1-1	NA	CASTTLRGNTEAFF	TGTGCCAGCACCACTCTCAGGGGGAACACTGAAGCTTTCTTT
TRBV27	NA	TRBJ2-1	NA	CASSLANRALYNEQFF	TGTGCCAGCAGTTTAGCCAACAGGGCCCTCTACAATGAGCAGTTCTTC
TRBV5-6	NA	TRBJ1-2	NA	CASSLVGSGKLGGYTF	TGTGCCAGCAGCTTGGTGGGGTCAGGGAAACTCGGTGGCTACACCTTC
TRBV19	TRBD1	TRBJ1-3	few	CASRRQGISAGNTIYF	TGTGCCAGCAGAAGACAGGGAATATCGGCTGGAAACACCATATATTTT
TRBV9	TRBD1	TRBJ2-7	NA	CASSVTGQGSYEQYF	TGTGCCAGCAGCGTAACCGGACAGGGCTCCTACGAGCAGTACTTC
TRBV6-6	NA	TRBJ1-3	NA	CASSYHGSGNTIYF	TGTGCCAGCAGCTACCACGGCTCTGGAAACACCATATATTTT
TRBV6-1	NA	TRBJ1-1	NA	CASSEVVSGSLNTEAFF	TGTGCCAGCAGTGAAGTCGTTAGTGGTAGCCTTAACACTGAAGCTTTCTTT
TRBV12-5	NA	TRBJ2-7	NA	CASGLIPSSYEQYF	TGTGCTAGTGGTTTGATTCCTAGCAGCTACGAGCAGTACTTC
TRBV6-5	TRBD1	TRBJ2-1	NA	CASRNPGGSEQFF	TGTGCCAGCAGGAACCCAGGGGGCTCGGAGCAGTTCTTC
TRBV6-5	NA	TRBJ2-7	NA	CASSSPGVGRNEQYF	TGTGCCAGCAGTTCTCCAGGGGTAGGGCGGAACGAGCAGTACTTC
TRBV11-3	NA	TRBJ2-3	NA	CASSSGAATQYF	TGTGCCAGCAGTTCAGGGGCGGCTACGCAGTATTTT